The 32 T cell receptor beta chains in this list originate from one sample, sequenced in a study of early T cells in non-severe SARS-CoV-2 infection. TCRdb fed the 5' RACE reads into MiXCR, producing one record per CDR3 protein. Of around 30,000 distinct CDR3 sequences in the sample, roughly 5.7% were seen once. Input material: whole blood. The receptors were gathered from an adult who was a healthcare worker with PCR-confirmed SARS-CoV-2 infection or an uninfected control (not recorded which).

This clonotype was detected many times. The chain employs TRBV15 and TRBJ1-2; D may be TRBD1 (5 bases). This CDR3 is built from 17 residues. Per the germline V gene, CDR1 is LNHNV and CDR2 is YYDKDF (reference sequence). Trimming shortened V by 0 bases and J by 2 bases, and 16 bases separated the two germline ends. DNA of the CDR3: TGTGCCACCAGCAGAGATCATATGGAAGGGGAAAACTATGGCTACACCTTC. Its translation: CATSRDHMEGENYGYTF.

This clonotype appeared many times. This chain connects TRBV6-5 to TRBJ2-2; D is perhaps TRBD2 (6 bases). V lost 6 bases, J lost 5 bases, and 19 bases lay in between. Germline V gene lookup returns CDR1 MNHEY and CDR2 SVGAGI. The CDR3 extends over 16 amino acids. CDR3 coding DNA: TGTGCCAGCAGCTCAATCGAGCGGGTAGGGACCGGGGAGCTGTTTTTT. This translates into CASSSIERVGTGELFF.

Ten or more counts support this clonotype. V usage is TRBV4-1 and J usage is TRBJ1-2; D remains ambiguous. CDR3 size: 14 residues. Between the trimmed V and J ends, which lost 3 bases and 1 base, there was a span of 9 bases. Germline loops: CDR1 MGHRA, CDR2 YSYEKL. CDR3: CASSHPAINYGYTF. In nucleotides, the CDR3 is TGCGCCAGCAGCCATCCCGCTATTAACTATGGCTACACCTTC.

This clonotype was picked up many times. The chain is built from TRBV20-1 and TRBJ2-3; 9 nucleotides align to TRBD2. CDR3 length: 16 residues. Germline V gene lookup returns CDR1 DFQATT and CDR2 SNEGSKA (reference sequence). The V gene end was trimmed by 3 bases and the J gene end by 5 bases; junction bases not matched to a gene: 12. The CDR3 nucleotides are TGCAGTGCTAGGGGACAGCGGGGGGAAGGTGGAGATACGCAGTATTTT. It specifies CSARGQRGEGGDTQYF.

This clonotype appeared many times. This rearrangement joins TRBV20-1 to TRBJ2-5; 8 nucleotides match TRBD2. CDR1 is DFQATT and CDR2 is SNEGSKA in the germline V gene (reference sequence). Trimming took 3 bases from V and 4 from J; bases not matched to a gene: 7. The CDR3 loop spans 14 amino acids. The CDR3: CSARDSGSGETQYF. In DNA form, the CDR3 reads TGCAGTGCTAGGGACAGCGGGAGTGGAGAGACCCAGTACTTC.

The CDR3 DNA reads as TGTGCCAGCAGCCGGGGGCCTAGCGGGGAGTACGAGCAGTACTTC. This encodes CASSRGPSGEYEQYF. The genes are TRBV3-1 and TRBJ2-7; TRBD2 aligns across 9 bases. Trimming at V came to 4 bases and at J to 4 bases, leaving 8 bases not matched to a gene. The germline CDR1 and CDR2 sequences are LGHDT and YNNKEL (reference sequence). This CDR3 has 15 amino acids.

This clonotype was counted at least ten times. This chain links TRBV7-9 with TRBJ2-2; no reliable D call. V lost 3 bases and J 7 bases, leaving 12 bases between the germline ends. Germline V gene sequence: CDR1 SEHNR, CDR2 FQNEAQ (reference sequence). CDR3 length: 14 residues. CDR3 loop: CASSLDNMGGELFF. For the CDR3, the DNA is TGTGCCAGCAGCTTGGATAACATGGGCGGGGAGCTGTTTTTT.

The table lists this clonotype with many counts. The V call is TRBV12-3 or TRBV12-4, the J call TRBJ2-1, with D perhaps matching TRBD2 (5 bases). CDR3 length: 11 residues. Trimming cost V 6 bases and J 8 bases, with 8 bases left between them. The CDR3 protein is CASRRVDEQFF. The CDR3 nucleotides read TGTGCCAGCAGGAGGGTCGATGAGCAGTTCTTC.

The table lists this clonotype with many counts. This sequence joins TRBV7-2 and TRBJ2-3; 9 bases align to TRBD2. V lost 1 base and J lost 5; bases outside the gene matches: 4. Germline CDR1 is SGHTA and CDR2 is FQGNSA. This CDR3 region has 15 residues. The CDR3 DNA is TGTGCCAGCAGCTTAGTGGGACTAGCACTAGATACGCAGTATTTT. The encoded protein is CASSLVGLALDTQYF. Full variable domain (outside the CDR3, taken from reference TRBV7-2 and TRBJ2-3): GAGVSQSPSNKVTEKGKDVELRCDPISGHTALYWYRQSLGQGLEFLIYFQGNSAPDKSGLPSDRFSAERTGGSVSTLTIQRTQQEDSAVYLCASSLVGLALDTQYFGPGTRLTVL.

This rearrangement joins TRBV5-4 to TRBJ2-3; perhaps TRBD2 as D (5 bases). Germline lookup yields CDR1 SGHNT and CDR2 YYREEE (reference sequence). Between the trimmed V and J ends, which lost 4 bases and 3 bases, there was a span of 12 bases. The CDR3 has 14 residues. CDR3 protein: CASSPGIWTDTQYF. DNA for the CDR3: TGTGCCAGCAGCCCGGGAATTTGGACAGATACGCAGTATTTT.

The sample holds many counts of this clonotype. The V call is TRBV20-1, the J call TRBJ1-2, with 7 bases matching TRBD1. The junction had 5 bases not matched to a gene; V was cut back by 0 bases and J by 7 bases. The CDR3 runs to 13 residues. Per the germline V gene, CDR1 is DFQATT and CDR2 is SNEGSKA (reference sequence). The CDR3 DNA reads as TGCAGTGCTAGAGATCTACAGGGGTCTGGCTACACCTTC. It translates to CSARDLQGSGYTF.

This clonotype was seen repeatedly, ten times or more. The chain employs TRBV7-8 and TRBJ2-5, with 13 bases matching TRBD2. CDR3 length equals 17 residues. Trimming cost V 5 bases and J 10 bases; bases outside gene matches: 16. CDR1 is SGHVS, CDR2 FQNEAQ, per germline. For the CDR3, the DNA is TGTGCCAGCAGCAGCCTAGAGGGACTAGCGGGGATCATCGACCAGTACTTC. The encoded protein is CASSSLEGLAGIIDQYF.

The gene calls are TRBV3-1 and TRBJ1-2; 9 bases fit TRBD1. Germline assignment: CDR1 LGHDT and CDR2 YNNKEL (reference sequence). V lost 1 base to trimming and J lost 2 bases; unmatched junction nucleotides: 11. The CDR3 is 18 amino acids. For the CDR3, the DNA is TGTGCCAGCAGCCAAGGCCGGACAGGGGTCACTAACAACTATGGCTACACCTTC. This codes for CASSQGRTGVTNNYGYTF.

There are many counts of this clonotype. V is TRBV4-2 and J is TRBJ1-1; 8 bases match TRBD1. Looked up from germline, CDR1 is LGHNA and CDR2 is YNFKEQ. J was trimmed by 0 bases and V by 0 bases; bases with no gene match: 9. This CDR3 is 18 amino acids long. The CDR3, as DNA: TGTGCCAGCAGCCAAGATCATTGGGCAGGGGGCTTGAACACTGAAGCTTTCTTT. Translated, it gives CASSQDHWAGGLNTEAFF.

This clonotype was counted only a few times. The rearrangement joins TRBV18 to TRBJ1-5, with D unresolved. The germline V gene encodes CDR1 KGHSH and CDR2 LQKENI. Trimming took off 1 base at V and 6 bases at J, with 7 bases between the two ends. This CDR3 has 13 residues. The CDR3 region is CASSPLEGQPQHF. For the CDR3, the DNA is TGTGCCAGCTCACCACTTGAGGGTCAGCCCCAGCATTTT.

This clonotype was observed many times. This chain joins TRBV7-6 and TRBJ1-1; no clear D. Germline CDR1 and CDR2: SGHVS and FNYEAQ. The CDR3 contains 15 residues. Deletions cut 5 bases from V and 1 base from J, with 14 bases between. CDR3 sequence: CASSQSRSPNTEAFF. CDR3 DNA sequence: TGTGCCAGCAGCCAGTCCCGGTCACCGAACACTGAAGCTTTCTTT.

V usage is TRBV5-6 and J usage is TRBJ2-3, with D possibly being TRBD2 (6 bases). Deletions cut 4 bases from V and 2 bases from J, with 20 bases between. This CDR3 region has 17 residues. The germline V gene has CDR1 SGHDT and CDR2 YYEEEE. The CDR3 spells CASSRTLGAGHTDTQYF. Written as DNA, the CDR3 is TGTGCCAGCAGCCGGACGCTAGGGGCGGGGCACACAGATACGCAGTATTTT.

This clonotype was seen many times. J is TRBJ2-1 and V is TRBV25-1, with 10 positions matching TRBD2. Germline-derived CDR1 and CDR2 are MGHDK and SYGVNS. The junction had 6 bases not matched to a gene; V was cut back by 7 bases and J by 6 bases. This CDR3 has 14 residues. The CDR3 is CASNLAGAPNEQFF. The CDR3 nucleotides read TGTGCCAGCAACCTAGCGGGGGCGCCCAATGAGCAGTTCTTC.

This clonotype came up many times. The chain joins TRBV30 to TRBJ2-1, with unresolved D. Germline V CDR1 and CDR2: GTSNPN, SVGIG (reference sequence). The CDR3 has 16 residues. V lost 1 base, J lost 5 bases, and 18 bases lay in between. The CDR3 DNA sequence: TGTGCCTGGAGTGACGCCGACCAGAGGTCCCACAATGAGCAGTTCTTC. This translates into CAWSDADQRSHNEQFF.

This clonotype was counted many times. The rearrangement links TRBV7-2 to TRBJ1-2; tentative D call: TRBD1 (5 bases). The V and J ends lost 5 bases and 7 bases respectively, with 17 bases between them. In germline, CDR1 is SGHTA, CDR2 FQGNSA. The CDR3 runs 14 residues. CDR3 bases: TGTGCCAGCAGCGGAGGAGTGGGGACGGGTGGCTACACCTTC. It codes for CASSGGVGTGGYTF.

Comments on this clonotype: This may arise from a read error, as a much more abundant clone is one base away. This sequence joins TRBV24-1 and TRBJ2-7, with 7 bases lining up with TRBD2. Germline V lookup: CDR1 KGHDR, CDR2 SFDVKD. The CDR3 extends over 15 amino acids. The CDR3 loop is CAISDLRGNSYEQYF. CDR3 DNA sequence: TGTGCCATCAGTGATTTGCGGGGGAACTCCTACGAGCAGTACTTC.

The chain recombines TRBV2 with TRBJ1-2; possible D gene TRBD1, 6 bases. Germline loops: CDR1 SNHLY, CDR2 FYNNEI. The length of the CDR3 is 11 residues. The V end was cut by 5 bases, the J end by 5 bases, with 6 bases between. This CDR3 reads CASSQGYGYTF. CDR3 DNA: TGTGCCAGCAGTCAGGGGTATGGCTACACCTTC.

The chain couples TRBV19 to TRBJ2-6, with 7 positions matching TRBD1. The junction had 12 bases not matched to a gene; V was cut back by 6 bases and J by 4 bases. Germline CDR1 and CDR2: LNHDA and SQIVND (reference sequence). The CDR3 is made up of 17 amino acids. CDR3 sequence (DNA): TGTGCCAGTAGGCAGACAGGGAGAATAGCCGGGGCCAACGTCCTGACTTTC. Protein product: CASRQTGRIAGANVLTF.

The table lists this clonotype with many counts. This chain uses TRBV7-9 with TRBJ1-1; TRBD1 matches at 8 bases. Germline V CDR1 and CDR2: SEHNR, FQNEAQ (reference sequence). The CDR3 is 14 residues long. J was trimmed by 5 bases and V by 2 bases; bases with no gene match: 4. In DNA form, the CDR3 reads TGTGCCAGCAGCTTACAGGGGGCGCGGACTGAAGCTTTCTTT. It translates to CASSLQGARTEAFF. Supplemented by reference TRBV7-9 and TRBJ1-1, the full variable domain reads DTGVSQNPRHKITKRGQNVTFRCDPISEHNRLYWYRQTLGQGPEFLTYFQNEAQLEKSRLLSDRFSAERPKGSFSTLEIQRTEQGDSAMYLCASSLQGARTEAFFGQGTRLTVV.

The V call is TRBV4-2, the J call TRBJ1-2; D not certain. CDR3 length equals 14 residues. The germline V gene encodes CDR1 LGHNA and CDR2 YNFKEQ. V was pared by 4 bases and J by 0 bases, with 9 bases between. CDR3 in amino acids: CASSPEGPNYGYTF. The CDR3 nucleotides are TGTGCCAGCAGCCCGGAAGGCCCTAACTATGGCTACACCTTC.

The chain joins TRBV28 to TRBJ2-7, with a weak D call TRBD1 (5 bases). The CDR3 length is 14 residues. Trimming shortened V by 5 bases and J by 3 bases, and 14 bases separated the two germline ends. Germline V lookup: CDR1 MDHEN, CDR2 SYDVKM. CDR3 sequence (DNA): TGTGCCAGCAGTGGAAGTAGGGGTCACTACGAGCAGTACTTC. This codes for CASSGSRGHYEQYF.

The sample holds many counts of this clonotype. One junction end disagrees with the germline gene, perhaps due to a read error. The chain joins TRBV7-7 to TRBJ2-1; TRBD1 is a possible D gene (5 bases). The CDR3 is 15 amino acids. Germline values: CDR1 SSHAT, CDR2 FNYEAQ (reference sequence). The CDR3 DNA reads as TGTGCTAGCAGCTTAGGTTCAGGGATGGGCAGTGAGCAGTTCTTC. It is translated as CASSLGSGMGSEQFF.

This clonotype showed up many times. V usage is TRBV3-1 and J usage is TRBJ2-1; D is unresolved. V gave up 1 base and J gave up 8 bases, with 3 bases separating them. The CDR3 extends over 11 amino acids. Germline loops: CDR1 LGHDT, CDR2 YNNKEL (reference sequence). The DNA of the CDR3 is TGTGCCAGCAGCCAAGGATATGAGCAGTTCTTC. It codes for CASSQGYEQFF.

This clonotype was found a few times. The chain links TRBV11-2 to TRBJ2-5; D could derive from TRBD1 or TRBD2 (6 bases each). This CDR3 is 16 amino acids long. The germline gives CDR1 SGHAT, CDR2 FQNNGV. V lost 0 bases and J 5 bases, leaving 16 bases between the germline ends. The CDR3 DNA follows: TGTGCCAGCAGCTTAGATCGAGGGGGGCCGTGGGAGACCCAGTACTTC. This codes for CASSLDRGGPWETQYF.

This clonotype was seen repeatedly, ten times or more. This chain connects TRBV20-1 to TRBJ1-1, with 7 bases aligning to TRBD1. Looked up from germline, CDR1 is DFQATT and CDR2 is SNEGSKA (reference sequence). The V and J ends lost 0 bases and 4 bases, in that order; junction bases with no gene match: 8. The CDR3 extends over 15 amino acids. The CDR3 coding sequence is TGCAGTGCTAGAGAACCTTTTGACAGGGTCACTGAAGCTTTCTTT. It specifies CSAREPFDRVTEAFF.

This clonotype was counted between two and nine times. This chain links TRBV11-2 with TRBJ2-7, with TRBD1 matching 9 bases. This CDR3 comprises 15 residues. The germline V gene has CDR1 SGHAT and CDR2 FQNNGV. J gave up 2 bases and V 6 bases, and 8 bases lay outside the gene matches. The CDR3 DNA reads as TGTGCCAGCAGGGTGGGGACAGGGAAAACCTACGAGCAGTACTTC. It specifies CASRVGTGKTYEQYF.

This clonotype was seen a handful of times. The CDR3 reads CASSTPGLAGGGTDTQYF. The CDR3 DNA follows: TGTGCCAGCAGTACGCCGGGACTAGCGGGAGGCGGCACAGATACGCAGTATTTT. This chain links TRBV28 with TRBJ2-3, with 15 bases lining up with TRBD2. J lost 1 base, V lost 5 bases, and 7 bases had no gene match. This CDR3 is 18 amino acids long. Germline loops: CDR1 MDHEN, CDR2 SYDVKM.